This TCR beta chain was sequenced in a study of graft-versus-host responses after intestinal transplantation. Study as a whole: Each of the recipients got a multivisceral, liver-intestinal, or isolated intestinal transplant.

Trimming took 1 base from V and 2 from J, leaving 20 bases between them. The CDR3 covers 18 residues. Germline lookup yields CDR1 SGHRS and CDR2 YFSETQ. Concerning this clone: Antigen unknown.

Findings and limits, study-wide: GvH clones surfaced in recipient marrow, some emerging earlier in ileum or blood. Graft-donor T cell macrochimerism coincided with high graft-versus-host to host-versus-graft clonal ratios in allografts.

Data came from immunoSEQ multiplex PCR; TCRdb stores just in-frame clones and leaves some out. The sample yields 130,000 to 150,000 clones, about nine tenths seen once. The rearrangement links TRBV5-1 to TRBJ2-3; perhaps TRBD1 as D (6 bases). Sequenced material: unstimulated CD4+ T cells sorted from spleen or lymph node cells, taken before intestinal transplant. This clonotype was obtained from a human donor who received an intestinal transplant. The CDR3 reads CASSLKSGQSVSTDTQYF. The CDR3 nucleotides read TGCGCCAGCAGCTTGAAAAGTGGACAGAGCGTTTCCACAGATACGCAGTATTTT.